This TCR beta chain was observed in a study of Graves' ophthalmopathy and Graves' hyperthyroidism. V was cut by 2 bases and J by 1 base, with 9 bases left in between. CDR3 length: 14 amino acids. Germline-derived CDR1 and CDR2 are SGHRS and YFSETQ. This clonotype has more than one count but fewer than ten. Its antigen remains unidentified. RNA transcripts provided the template for amplifying TCR beta CDR3 regions. HTBI-primed RT-PCR formed the first round, and a multiplex PCR formed the second. TCRdb reanalysed the multiplex PCR reads using MiXCR and keeps one entry per CDR3 protein. The data show 240,000 or so distinct CDR3 sequences, with less than 55% seen just once and 40% to 55% held by the top ten. Whole-study results and caveats: Both a roughly 66% sensitivity and a roughly 75% specificity characterized the model's predictions of ophthalmopathy progression.

In this cohort, patients with other autoimmune diseases, uncontrolled infections, pregnancy or lactation were excluded. This clonotype was obtained from an adult man with Graves' ophthalmopathy. Input material: peripheral blood. The chain employs TRBV5-1 and TRBJ1-1; the D is unclear. The CDR3 region is CASSLDGRNTEAFF. As DNA, the CDR3 is TGCGCCAGCAGCTTAGATGGGAGGAACACTGAAGCTTTCTTT.